This T cell receptor beta chain was recovered during a study of siplizumab effects on memory and regulatory T cells. General study points: Mapping to unstimulated subsets was achieved for only a minor fraction of alloreactive clones. Significantly reduced by siplizumab was the cumulative frequency of alloreactive sequences, namely those traceable to unstimulated CD4+ memory cells. No naive or memory phenotype could be assigned to roughly 75-97% of proliferating clones. The study did not confirm that proliferating Tregs from siplizumab cultures were suppressive.

Only in-frame clones appear in the TCRdb table, and some are missing; sequencing was by immunoSEQ multiplex PCR. The table has roughly 120,000 clones, roughly nine tenths seen once. As regards this clone: Its cognate antigen is unknown.

This CDR3 region has 18 residues. The V segment lost 3 bases and the J segment 8 bases; nucleotides outside the gene matches: 20. Germline V CDR1 and CDR2: MNHEY, SMNVEV (reference sequence). The V gene is TRBV27, the J gene TRBJ1-1, with 8 bases matching TRBD1. This receptor was identified in a human donor in good health. Sequencing was done on a sample of Tregs sorted from blood. CDR3 bases: TGTGCCAGCAGTTTTCAAGTCCCTCACACAGGGGGTTCGGACGAAGCTTTCTTT. This sequence encodes CASSFQVPHTGGSDEAFF.